This T cell receptor beta chain is from a study of PD-1 blockade in mismatch repair-deficient tumors. Study at large: Patients had about 13 mismatch repair-deficient cancer types and were previously treated and progressing.

Mismatch repair deficiency was confirmed in all patients, by PCR or immunohistochemistry. Three pembrolizumab responders had their TCRs sequenced. The CDR3 is made up of 16 amino acids. Trimming cost V 1 base and J 4 bases, with 15 bases left between them. Germline V gene lookup returns CDR1 SGHRS and CDR2 YFSETQ. Libraries were prepared by immunoSEQ multiplex PCR; TCRdb keeps only in-frame clonotypes and omits some of them. Among around 25,000 clones listed, 83% were seen once. Source: peripheral blood, taken 12 weeks after starting pembrolizumab. This TCR came from an adult with mismatch repair-deficient cancer. This chain connects TRBV5-1 to TRBJ2-1; D gene ambiguous. The CDR3: CASSLIAGQIYNEQFF. In nucleotides, the CDR3 is TGCGCCAGCAGCTTGATAGCAGGCCAGATTTACAATGAGCAGTTCTTC.